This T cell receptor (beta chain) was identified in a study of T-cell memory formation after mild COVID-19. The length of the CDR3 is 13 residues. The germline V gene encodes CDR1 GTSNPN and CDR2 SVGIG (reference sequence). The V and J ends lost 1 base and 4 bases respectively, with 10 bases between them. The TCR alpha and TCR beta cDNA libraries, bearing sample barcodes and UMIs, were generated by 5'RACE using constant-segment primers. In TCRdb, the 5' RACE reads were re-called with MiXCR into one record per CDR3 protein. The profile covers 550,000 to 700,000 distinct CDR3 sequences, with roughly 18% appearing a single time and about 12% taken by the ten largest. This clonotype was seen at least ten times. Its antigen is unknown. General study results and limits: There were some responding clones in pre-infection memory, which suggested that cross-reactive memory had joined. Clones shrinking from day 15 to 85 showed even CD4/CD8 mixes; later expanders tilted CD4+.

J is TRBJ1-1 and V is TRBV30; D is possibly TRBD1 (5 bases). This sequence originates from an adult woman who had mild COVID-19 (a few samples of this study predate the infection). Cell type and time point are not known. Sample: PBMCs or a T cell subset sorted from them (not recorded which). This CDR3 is CAWSEEGLTEAFF. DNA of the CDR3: TGTGCCTGGAGTGAAGAGGGGCTCACTGAAGCTTTCTTT.